The rows below give T cell receptor beta chains drawn from one sample of a study of neoadjuvant nivolumab and ipilimumab in lung cancer. Data came from immunoSEQ multiplex PCR; TCRdb stores just in-frame clones and leaves some out. The table has more than 40,000 clones, about 89% seen once; the top ten hold approximately 3.7%. The sample in question was blood, obtained before neoadjuvant nivolumab, alone or with ipilimumab. Receptors originate from an adult with non-small cell lung cancer. Some clones in this sample may be carry-over from other donors' samples. Both conserved end residues are part of each CDR3. Fields, in order: D gene, V gene, J gene, CDR3 protein. The D gene is left open where the match is weak.

TRBD2	TRBV19	TRBJ2-7	CASSKGLAGGHSPTYEQYF
NA	TRBV4-2	TRBJ2-5	CASSRGPGSQETQYF
TRBD2	TRBV9	TRBJ2-4	CASSVELAGNIQYF
NA	TRBV11-1	TRBJ1-1	CASSKRGATEAFF
TRBD2	TRBV18	TRBJ2-1	CASSPPLAGGPYNEQFF
TRBD1	TRBV5-1	TRBJ2-1	CASSPVGDSYNEQFF
NA	TRBV9	TRBJ2-3	CASSVFDGGRTDTQYF
TRBD2	TRBV7-3	TRBJ2-1	CASSPLAGDIKNEQFF
NA	TRBV7-3	TRBJ2-7	CASSSILDEQYF
NA	TRBV2	TRBJ1-3	CASSTTFGNTIYF
NA	TRBV6-6	TRBJ1-1	CAIAGDEAFF
TRBD2	TRBV19	TRBJ2-5	CASSPGTSGSRETQYF
TRBD1	TRBV7-9	TRBJ1-2	CASSPRDRSNYGYTF
TRBD2	TRBV6-1	TRBJ2-7	CASSNPGLAAEQYF
NA	TRBV7-2	TRBJ2-1	CASSSSTAGEQFF
NA	TRBV5-3	TRBJ1-2	CASSALRVRGYTF
NA	TRBV5-1	TRBJ2-2	CASSLGQVTNTGELFF
TRBD2	TRBV4-3	TRBJ2-1	CASSQDPSGRYNEQFF
NA	TRBV19	TRBJ2-7	CASNQGYEQYF
NA	TRBV6-1	TRBJ2-3	CASTAPWDTQYF
NA	TRBV5-4	TRBJ2-3	CASSDDKGTDTQYF
TRBD2	TRBV7-2	TRBJ2-5	CASSFGSGSMETQYF
TRBD2	TRBV7-3	TRBJ2-7	CASSQAGTGYEQYF
TRBD1	TRBV5-4	TRBJ1-4	CASSPGQGRTNEKLFF
NA	TRBV29-1	TRBJ2-1	CSVEVRDNEQFF
TRBD1	TRBV7-2	TRBJ2-2	CASSRLGQGAGELFF
TRBD2	TRBV29-1	TRBJ2-3	CSVGGGPSTDTQYF
NA	TRBV29-1	TRBJ1-2	CSVEEEESYGYTF
NA	TRBV9	TRBJ1-3	CASSVGTVIGNTIYF
TRBD1	TRBV18	TRBJ2-1	CASSPGQEGYNEQFF
NA	TRBV9	TRBJ2-2	CASSATVAGELFF
TRBD2	TRBV30	TRBJ2-1	CAWTHPGLAAKNEQFF
NA	TRBV2	TRBJ1-2	CASSAVTGLEGYTF
NA	TRBV19	TRBJ2-7	CASSIERGSEQYF
TRBD1	TRBV19	TRBJ2-6	CASIWTGAGANVLTF
TRBD1	TRBV5-4	TRBJ1-1	CASSLAGGNTEAFF
NA	TRBV2	TRBJ1-4	CASSGPPANEKLFF
NA	TRBV19	TRBJ2-3	CASSVSGSTDTQYF
NA	TRBV5-1	TRBJ2-5	CASKPQGAEETQYF
TRBD2	TRBV5-4	TRBJ2-5	CASSSGLAGETQYF